These T cell receptor beta chains were read from a single sample in a study of blood T cell repertoires in COVID-19. The protocol was immunoSEQ multiplex PCR, while the TCRdb copy is restricted to in-frame clones and leaves out a portion. The data contain around 100,000 clones, just under 90% of them singletons. Source material: peripheral blood. The receptors derive from a human donor in a cohort sampled during active COVID-19. The CDR3 runs from the conserved cysteine through the conserved F or W. Expanded clones get a size class; other rows say once, few or many, or leave the size out.

clone_size: .; cdr3_length: 14; j_call: TRBJ1-2; v_call: TRBV27; cdr3_aa: CASSLSRAGYGYTF
clone_size: .; cdr3_length: 16; j_call: TRBJ2-1; v_call: TRBV27; cdr3_aa: CASSLSTSGGGNEQFF
clone_size: .; cdr3_length: 15; j_call: TRBJ2-7; v_call: TRBV2; cdr3_aa: CASSRSLAGDEEQYF
clone_size: once; cdr3_length: 11; j_call: TRBJ2-7; v_call: TRBV11-3; cdr3_aa: CASSYTTEQYF
clone_size: .; cdr3_length: 15; j_call: TRBJ1-3; v_call: TRBV7-8; cdr3_aa: CASRTTGDPGNTIYF
clone_size: .; cdr3_length: 15; j_call: TRBJ2-7; v_call: TRBV5-5; cdr3_aa: CASSPQLAGNYEQYF
clone_size: .; cdr3_length: 11; j_call: TRBJ2-7; v_call: TRBV10-3; cdr3_aa: CAISESSRQYF
clone_size: .; cdr3_length: 15; j_call: TRBJ2-7; v_call: TRBV18; cdr3_aa: CASSPRASDSYEQYF
clone_size: .; cdr3_length: 13; j_call: TRBJ2-3; v_call: TRBV7-2; cdr3_aa: CASSLAGDRGQYF
clone_size: .; cdr3_length: 16; j_call: TRBJ2-1; v_call: TRBV3-1/TRBV3-2; cdr3_aa: CASSQGLAGVGNEQFF
clone_size: .; cdr3_length: 16; j_call: TRBJ2-7; v_call: TRBV28; cdr3_aa: CASSPTGTVGGYEQYF
clone_size: .; cdr3_length: 12; j_call: TRBJ2-7; v_call: TRBV29-1; cdr3_aa: CSVGDPIYEQYF
clone_size: .; cdr3_length: 15; j_call: TRBJ1-2; v_call: TRBV5-6; cdr3_aa: CASSWGQARGYGYTF
clone_size: .; cdr3_length: 12; j_call: TRBJ1-2; v_call: TRBV2; cdr3_aa: CASTRGTYGYTF
clone_size: .; cdr3_length: 12; j_call: TRBJ2-3; v_call: TRBV28; cdr3_aa: CASRTSTDTQYF
clone_size: .; cdr3_length: 15; j_call: TRBJ1-2; v_call: TRBV4-1; cdr3_aa: CASSESQVADYGYTF
clone_size: .; cdr3_length: 15; j_call: TRBJ1-1; v_call: TRBV18; cdr3_aa: CASSPQGTANTEAFF
clone_size: .; cdr3_length: 14; j_call: TRBJ1-4; v_call: TRBV4-2; cdr3_aa: CASRRDISNEKLFF
clone_size: .; cdr3_length: 17; j_call: TRBJ2-3; v_call: TRBV18; cdr3_aa: CASSPVGSGSPTDTQYF
clone_size: .; cdr3_length: 15; j_call: TRBJ1-2; v_call: TRBV5-4; cdr3_aa: CASREGGQSNYGYTF
clone_size: once; cdr3_length: 15; j_call: TRBJ2-1; v_call: TRBV10-3; cdr3_aa: CAINQGGRGQGEQFF
clone_size: .; cdr3_length: 14; j_call: TRBJ2-7; v_call: TRBV28; cdr3_aa: CASTKTGFPYEQYF
clone_size: .; cdr3_length: 14; j_call: TRBJ1-6; v_call: TRBV25-1; cdr3_aa: CASSETGANSPLHF
clone_size: once; cdr3_length: 15; j_call: TRBJ2-2; v_call: TRBV7-9; cdr3_aa: CASSPWGALGVELFF
clone_size: few; cdr3_length: 14; j_call: TRBJ1-5; v_call: TRBV19; cdr3_aa: CASSQGNSNQPQHF
clone_size: .; cdr3_length: 15; j_call: TRBJ1-2; v_call: TRBV5-4; cdr3_aa: CASSLMGQGAAGYTF
clone_size: .; cdr3_length: 18; j_call: TRBJ2-3; v_call: TRBV9; cdr3_aa: CASSLTSRGGGGTDTQYF
clone_size: .; cdr3_length: 11; j_call: TRBJ2-7; v_call: TRBV29-1; cdr3_aa: CSAVHNYEQYF
clone_size: .; cdr3_length: 16; j_call: TRBJ2-7; v_call: TRBV15; cdr3_aa: CATSRVGLAGADEQYF
clone_size: .; cdr3_length: 14; j_call: TRBJ1-2; v_call: TRBV14; cdr3_aa: CASSQSTGIDGYTF
clone_size: once; cdr3_length: 14; j_call: TRBJ1-1; v_call: TRBV10-3; cdr3_aa: CAISESTGNTEAFF
clone_size: .; cdr3_length: 13; j_call: TRBJ1-3; v_call: TRBV6-5; cdr3_aa: CASINRDRNTIYF
clone_size: .; cdr3_length: 15; j_call: TRBJ2-1; v_call: TRBV4-1; cdr3_aa: CASRTWAGAYNEQFF
clone_size: once; cdr3_length: 14; j_call: TRBJ2-1; v_call: TRBV25-1; cdr3_aa: CASSEHSSYNEQFF
clone_size: .; cdr3_length: 17; j_call: TRBJ2-4; v_call: TRBV11-2; cdr3_aa: CASSLRDRGLAKNIQYF
clone_size: .; cdr3_length: 13; j_call: TRBJ2-3; v_call: TRBV7-9; cdr3_aa: CASSRRDSDTQYF
clone_size: .; cdr3_length: 15; j_call: TRBJ2-4; v_call: TRBV6-2/TRBV6-3; cdr3_aa: CASSTDRIAKNIQYF
clone_size: .; cdr3_length: 18; j_call: TRBJ2-7; v_call: TRBV11-2; cdr3_aa: CASSFEGLAGGPGYEQYF
clone_size: .; cdr3_length: 14; j_call: TRBJ1-1; v_call: TRBV18; cdr3_aa: CASSPAGGNTEAFF
clone_size: few; cdr3_length: 13; j_call: TRBJ1-4; v_call: TRBV29-1; cdr3_aa: CSVRGAFNEKLFF
clone_size: .; cdr3_length: 14; j_call: TRBJ1-5; v_call: TRBV5-1; cdr3_aa: CASSPAGFNQPQHF
clone_size: .; cdr3_length: 16; j_call: TRBJ2-1; v_call: TRBV5-1; cdr3_aa: CASSHLTLRDGNEQFF
clone_size: .; cdr3_length: 14; j_call: TRBJ2-2; v_call: TRBV6-5; cdr3_aa: CASSGVQNTGELFF
clone_size: .; cdr3_length: 14; j_call: TRBJ1-5; v_call: TRBV19; cdr3_aa: CASQTGGNNQPQHF
clone_size: .; cdr3_length: 12; j_call: TRBJ2-1; v_call: TRBV7-3; cdr3_aa: CASSLGGSEQFF
clone_size: .; cdr3_length: 12; j_call: TRBJ1-2; v_call: TRBV7-9; cdr3_aa: CASSRTDYGYTF
clone_size: .; cdr3_length: 14; j_call: TRBJ2-5; v_call: TRBV15; cdr3_aa: CATSRDRAQETQYF
clone_size: .; cdr3_length: 14; j_call: TRBJ2-7; v_call: TRBV28; cdr3_aa: CASRLLGGIGEQYF
clone_size: .; cdr3_length: 16; j_call: TRBJ1-2; v_call: TRBV27; cdr3_aa: CASSLTYRVNNYGYTF
clone_size: .; cdr3_length: 15; j_call: TRBJ2-2; v_call: TRBV19; cdr3_aa: CASSIGEGWAGELFF
clone_size: .; cdr3_length: 15; j_call: TRBJ2-2; v_call: TRBV11-1; cdr3_aa: CASSLRGGFTGELFF
clone_size: .; cdr3_length: 15; j_call: TRBJ1-2; v_call: TRBV19; cdr3_aa: CASSIVAGVSGGYTF
clone_size: .; cdr3_length: 14; j_call: TRBJ2-7; v_call: TRBV9; cdr3_aa: CASSDSGGAYEQYF
clone_size: .; cdr3_length: 17; j_call: TRBJ1-6; v_call: TRBV19; cdr3_aa: CASSMILWGRGESPLHF
clone_size: .; cdr3_length: 14; j_call: TRBJ1-2; v_call: TRBV5-1; cdr3_aa: CASSPRGRANGYTF